The 27 T cell receptor beta chains in this list originate from one sample, sequenced in a study of cytomegalovirus exposure and HLA in healthy donors. In the PCR, 60 Vbeta and 13 Jbeta primers were used. Profiling relied on immunoSEQ multiplex PCR, and the TCRdb table lists in-frame clones only, not all of them. The profile shows 150,000 or so clones, around 75% of them singletons. The sequenced sample consisted of PBMCs. These receptors all come from a man aged 30 to 39 in good health and CMV-seronegative.

The chain is built from TRBV4-1 and TRBJ2-1; 9 bases map to TRBD2. CDR1 MGHRA and CDR2 YSYEKL come from the germline V gene. CDR3 length equals 17 residues. J was trimmed by 7 bases and V by 1 base; bases with no gene match: 11. CDR3 bases: TGCGCCAGCAGCCAAGTCACACGGCTAGCGGGAAGAAATGAGCAGTTCTTC. Translation gives CASSQVTRLAGRNEQFF.

The J gene is TRBJ2-5, the V gene TRBV5-1; TRBD2 might be the D (5 bases). V was cut by 0 bases and J by 4 bases, with 16 bases left in between. The CDR3 is made up of 16 amino acids. CDR1 is SGHRS and CDR2 is YFSETQ in the germline V gene. The CDR3 nucleotides are TGCGCCAGCAGCTTGGGGTCCCTAGCCAGTGGAGAGACCCAGTACTTC. Translating gives CASSLGSLASGETQYF.

The chain has TRBV6-5 and TRBJ1-1; D is possibly TRBD1 (6 bases). The CDR3 totals 15 residues. The V gene lost 0 bases and the J gene lost 0 bases, with 8 bases spanning the gap. Germline V gene sequence: CDR1 MNHEY, CDR2 SVGAGI. For the CDR3, the DNA is TGTGCCAGCAGTTACTCGGGGGCTTTGAACACTGAAGCTTTCTTT. It specifies CASSYSGALNTEAFF.

The rearrangement links TRBV6-1 to TRBJ1-1; D perhaps matches TRBD1 (6 bases). The CDR3 sequence is 14 residues long. In germline, CDR1 is MNHNS, CDR2 SASEGT. The germline V and J ends were trimmed by 3 bases and 4 bases, with 12 bases remaining between them. The CDR3 region is CASSELGGVTEAFF. The CDR3 nucleotides are TGTGCCAGCAGTGAGTTAGGGGGGGTCACTGAAGCTTTCTTT.

J is TRBJ1-6 and V is TRBV6-5; D perhaps matches TRBD1 (5 bases). Trimming left V 0 bases short and J 7 bases short, with 10 bases between. The CDR3 covers 15 residues. The germline V gene encodes CDR1 MNHEY and CDR2 SVGAGI. The CDR3 is CASSYSTRQNSPLHF. In DNA form, the CDR3 reads TGTGCCAGCAGTTACTCTACCCGACAGAATTCACCCCTCCACTTT.

V gene TRBV5-1 combines with J gene TRBJ2-3; tentatively, D is TRBD2 (5 bases). Trimming shortened V by 7 bases and J by 3 bases, and 12 bases separated the two germline ends. The germline gives CDR1 SGHRS, CDR2 YFSETQ. The CDR3 spans 13 residues. In nucleotides, the CDR3 is TGCGCCAGCTCCACCGGGGAAACAGATACGCAGTATTTT. This codes for CASSTGETDTQYF. Together with reference TRBV5-1 and TRBJ2-3, the CDR3 gives the full variable domain: KAGVTQTPRYLIKTRGQQVTLSCSPISGHRSVSWYQQTPGQGLQFLFEYFSETQRNKGNFPGRFSGRQFSNSRSEMNVSTLELGDSALYLCASSTGETDTQYFGPGTRLTVL.

The genes are TRBV5-6 and TRBJ2-5; TRBD2 matches at 10 bases. V lost 2 bases to trimming and J lost 4 bases; unmatched junction nucleotides: 2. The CDR3 covers 14 residues. Looked up from germline, CDR1 is SGHDT and CDR2 is YYEEEE. The CDR3 here is CASSFSGGSETQYF. The CDR3 coding sequence is TGTGCCAGCAGCTTTAGCGGGGGGTCAGAGACCCAGTACTTC.

This clone has only a few counts. The junction departs from the called germline gene at one end, perhaps through a read error. CDR3 in amino acids: CASSPGQGPSTTPF. The CDR3 DNA reads TGTGCCAGCAGCCCGGGACAGGGTCCCTCTACCACTCCCTTC. This chain uses TRBV28 with TRBJ2-7; TRBD1 matches 9 bases. Germline CDR1 reads MDHEN; CDR2 reads SYDVKM. The CDR3 contains 14 residues.

The V gene is TRBV25-1, the J gene TRBJ2-2, with 7 bases lining up with TRBD2. The CDR3 has 15 amino acids. CDR1 and CDR2 from the germline V gene are MGHDK and SYGVNS. The V and J ends lost 8 bases and 7 bases, in that order; junction bases with no gene match: 13. CDR3 sequence reads: CASSLAGLVSGELFF. CDR3 in DNA: TGTGCCAGCTCCCTAGCCGGACTAGTTAGCGGGGAGCTGTTTTTT.

The J gene is TRBJ2-7, the V gene TRBV7-9; TRBD2 matches at 7 bases. Germline trimming cut 3 bases from V and 5 bases from J; bases unmatched to any gene: 4. Looked up from germline, CDR1 is SEHNR and CDR2 is FQNEAQ (reference sequence). This CDR3 region has 13 residues. The CDR3 here is CASSFREGNEQYF. CDR3 DNA sequence: TGTGCCAGCAGCTTCAGGGAGGGCAACGAGCAGTACTTC.

The chain couples TRBV7-3 to TRBJ1-2; TRBD1 matches 9 bases. CDR1 and CDR2 from the germline V gene are SGHTA and FQGTGA. This CDR3 spans 13 amino acids. The J segment lost 8 bases and the V segment lost 1 base, leaving 2 bases of the junction unmatched. DNA of the CDR3: TGTGCCAGCAGCTTAAGGACAGGGGAAGGCTACACCTTC. As protein: CASSLRTGEGYTF.

The chain links TRBV6-5 to TRBJ1-1; 7 nucleotides line up with TRBD1. The V gene end was trimmed by 7 bases and the J gene end by 0 bases; junction bases not matched to a gene: 5. Germline assignment: CDR1 MNHEY and CDR2 SVGAGI. The CDR3 covers 14 residues. DNA of the CDR3: TGTGCCAGCACTAAGACAGGGTTGAACACTGAAGCTTTCTTT. As protein: CASTKTGLNTEAFF.

The J gene is TRBJ2-1, the V gene TRBV5-1; no clear D. Looked up from germline, CDR1 is SGHRS and CDR2 is YFSETQ. The CDR3 totals 13 residues. The V end was cut by 0 bases, the J end by 5 bases, with 6 bases between. This CDR3 reads CASSLESHNEQFF. CDR3 sequence (DNA): TGCGCCAGCAGCTTGGAAAGCCACAATGAGCAGTTCTTC.

The rearrangement joins TRBV6-6 to TRBJ1-1; D gene ambiguous. CDR1 is MNHNY and CDR2 is SVGAGI in the germline V gene (reference sequence). This CDR3 has 14 amino acids. The V end lost 2 bases, the J end lost 2 bases, and 9 bases lay between the germline ends. In DNA, the CDR3 is TGTGCCAGCAGTTACGTCCGTTTCAACACTGAAGCTTTCTTT. Amino acid sequence: CASSYVRFNTEAFF.

The chain uses TRBV5-1 and TRBJ1-2, with TRBD1 identical over 7 bases. Trimming at V came to 3 bases and at J to 7 bases, leaving 6 bases not matched to a gene. The CDR3 loop spans 13 amino acids. The germline V gene has CDR1 SGHRS and CDR2 YFSETQ. The chain's CDR3 is CASSSQGDGGYTF. DNA for the CDR3: TGCGCCAGCAGCTCTCAGGGGGACGGTGGCTACACCTTC.

The chain links TRBV30 to TRBJ2-7; D might be TRBD2 (5 bases). CDR3 length: 13 amino acids. The germline V gene encodes CDR1 GTSNPN and CDR2 SVGIG (reference sequence). Trimming removed 4 bases at V and 0 bases at J, with 10 bases between. The CDR3 DNA follows: TGTGCCTGGATCGAAACTAGCTCCTACGAGCAGTACTTC. Amino acids: CAWIETSSYEQYF.

This clone was picked up a small number of times. V is TRBV6-6 and J is TRBJ1-2; the D gene is possibly TRBD1 (6 bases). Germline CDR1 reads MNHNY; CDR2 reads SVGAGI (reference sequence). Trimming shortened V by 4 bases and J by 4 bases, and 16 bases separated the two germline ends. The CDR3 totals 15 residues. CDR3: CASSLFQGSSYGYTF. CDR3 DNA sequence: TGTGCCAGCAGTTTATTCCAGGGGTCTAGCTATGGCTACACCTTC.

This chain links TRBV28 with TRBJ1-2, with D maybe TRBD1 (6 bases). Germline assignment: CDR1 MDHEN and CDR2 SYDVKM. V was trimmed by 10 bases and J by 1 base, leaving 13 bases between them. The CDR3 loop spans 13 amino acids. CDR3 nucleotide sequence: TGTGCCACCCAAAAGGGGGATAACTATGGCTACACCTTC. It specifies CATQKGDNYGYTF.

In regard to this clone: The identical CDR3 is also encoded by other nucleotide sequences in the sample. The V call is TRBV28, the J call TRBJ1-2; possibly TRBD1 for D (6 bases). The CDR3 contains 13 residues. V lost 8 bases to trimming and J lost 4 bases, with 14 bases between them. The germline gives CDR1 MDHEN, CDR2 SYDVKM. In DNA form, the CDR3 reads TGTGCCAGCCGAACTGGGGGCGGCTATGGCTACACCTTC. This translates into CASRTGGGYGYTF.

The chain couples TRBV5-1 to TRBJ2-5; 12 bases fit TRBD2. This CDR3 region has 18 residues. The ends lost 4 bases at V and 5 bases at J; junction bases unmatched: 15. Germline lookup yields CDR1 SGHRS and CDR2 YFSETQ. The CDR3 DNA follows: TGCGCCAGCAGCGTCGGGACTAGCGGGTTAGGGGTAGGGGAGACCCAGTACTTC. Translation: CASSVGTSGLGVGETQYF. The variable domain in full, with the rest retrieved from reference TRBV5-1 and TRBJ2-5, is KAGVTQTPRYLIKTRGQQVTLSCSPISGHRSVSWYQQTPGQGLQFLFEYFSETQRNKGNFPGRFSGRQFSNSRSEMNVSTLELGDSALYLCASSVGTSGLGVGETQYFGPGTRLLVL.

The chain has TRBV11-3 and TRBJ2-7, with 7 bases lining up with TRBD1. CDR1 is SGHNT and CDR2 is YENEEA in the germline V gene. The CDR3 is made up of 20 amino acids. Unmatched junction bases numbered 18, after V lost 1 base and J lost 0 bases. The CDR3 loop is CASSLGRGPRTAHSSYEQYF. CDR3 DNA: TGTGCCAGCAGCTTAGGAAGGGGGCCGAGGACGGCCCACAGCTCCTACGAGCAGTACTTC.

Turning to this clone: The germline gene is not matched at one end of the junction; a read error may be the cause. The chain is built from TRBV7-7 and TRBJ2-1; 12 bases map to TRBD2. The germline CDR1 and CDR2 sequences are SSHAT and FNYEAQ (reference sequence). This CDR3 has 13 amino acids. CDR3 in amino acids: CASSASGLAGQFF. CDR3 nucleotide sequence: TGTGCTAGCAGCGCCTCGGGACTAGCGGGGCAGTTCTTC. The full variable domain, completed using reference TRBV7-7 and TRBJ2-1, is GAGVSQSPRYKVTKRGQDVTLRCDPISSHATLYWYQQALGQGPEFLTYFNYEAQPDKSGLPSDRFSAERPEGSISTLTIQRTEQRDSAMYRCASSASGLAGQFFGPGTRLTVL.

The V and J genes are TRBV5-5 and TRBJ2-7, with TRBD1 identical over 10 bases. Losses at the gene ends were 4 bases for V and 6 bases for J; bases not matched to a gene: 7. Germline values: CDR1 SGHKS, CDR2 YYEKEE (reference sequence). The CDR3 runs 14 residues. In DNA, the CDR3 is TGTGCCAGCAGCGGGGGGACAGGGGAGGGCGAGCAGTACTTC. This codes for CASSGGTGEGEQYF.

The chain joins TRBV6-1 to TRBJ1-1; no definite D call. The ends were cut back, 3 bases at V and 10 bases at J, with 6 bases in the middle. Germline CDR1 and CDR2: MNHNS and SASEGT. The length of the CDR3 is 10 residues. The CDR3 loop is CASSDRGAFF. CDR3 bases: TGTGCCAGCAGTGATCGAGGAGCTTTCTTT.

The chain has TRBV27 and TRBJ2-7; TRBD1 aligns across 10 bases. Germline V gives CDR1 MNHEY, CDR2 SMNVEV (reference sequence). V trimming: 2 bases; J trimming: 3 bases; junction bases outside the gene matches: 7. This CDR3 spans 16 amino acids. The CDR3 loop is CASSLVGDRGVYEQYF. As DNA, the CDR3 is TGTGCCAGCAGTTTAGTAGGGGACAGGGGAGTCTACGAGCAGTACTTC.

This clone was detected only a few times. The V gene is TRBV28, the J gene TRBJ1-6; no clear D gene. The CDR3 has 14 residues. V was pared by 5 bases and J by 10 bases, with 15 bases between. CDR1 is MDHEN and CDR2 is SYDVKM in the germline V gene. The CDR3 protein is CASSTDPRGSPLHF. CDR3 bases: TGTGCCAGCAGTACCGACCCCCGAGGCTCACCCCTCCACTTT.

This chain links TRBV5-1 with TRBJ1-6; 9 bases are shared with TRBD1. V was clipped by 0 bases and J by 7 bases; unmatched bases: 2. This CDR3 spans 15 amino acids. Germline assignment: CDR1 SGHRS and CDR2 YFSETQ. Here the CDR3 reads CASSLVTGGNSPLHF. The CDR3 DNA reads TGCGCCAGCAGCTTGGTGACAGGGGGAAATTCACCCCTCCACTTT.